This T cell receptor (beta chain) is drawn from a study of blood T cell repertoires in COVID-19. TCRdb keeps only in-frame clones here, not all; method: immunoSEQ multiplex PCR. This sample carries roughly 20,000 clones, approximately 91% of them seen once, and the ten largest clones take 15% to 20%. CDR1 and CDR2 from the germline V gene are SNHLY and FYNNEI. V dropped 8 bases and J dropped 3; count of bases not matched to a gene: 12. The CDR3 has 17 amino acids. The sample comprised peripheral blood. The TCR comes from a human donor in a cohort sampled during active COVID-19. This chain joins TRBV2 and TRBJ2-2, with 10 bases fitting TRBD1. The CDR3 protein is CASAWDRGFSDTGELFF. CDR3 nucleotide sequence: TGTGCCAGCGCCTGGGACAGGGGTTTTTCGGACACCGGGGAGCTGTTTTTT.